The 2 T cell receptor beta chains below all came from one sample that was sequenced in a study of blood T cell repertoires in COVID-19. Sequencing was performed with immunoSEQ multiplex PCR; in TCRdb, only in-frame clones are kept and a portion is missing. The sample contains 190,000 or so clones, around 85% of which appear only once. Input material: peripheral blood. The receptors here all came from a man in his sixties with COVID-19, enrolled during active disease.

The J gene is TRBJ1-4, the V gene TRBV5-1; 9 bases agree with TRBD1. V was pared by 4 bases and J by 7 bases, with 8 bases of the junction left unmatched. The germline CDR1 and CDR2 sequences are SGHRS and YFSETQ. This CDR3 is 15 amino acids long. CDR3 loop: CASSAQTGGTEKLFF. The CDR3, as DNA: TGCGCCAGCAGCGCGCAGACAGGGGGAACTGAAAAACTGTTTTTT.

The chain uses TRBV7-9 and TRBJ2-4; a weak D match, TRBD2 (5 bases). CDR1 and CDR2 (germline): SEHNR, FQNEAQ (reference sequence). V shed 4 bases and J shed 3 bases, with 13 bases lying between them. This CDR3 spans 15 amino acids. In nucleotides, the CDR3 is TGTGCCAGCAGCTCAAAAGAGGAGGACAAAAACATTCAGTACTTC. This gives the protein CASSSKEEDKNIQYF.